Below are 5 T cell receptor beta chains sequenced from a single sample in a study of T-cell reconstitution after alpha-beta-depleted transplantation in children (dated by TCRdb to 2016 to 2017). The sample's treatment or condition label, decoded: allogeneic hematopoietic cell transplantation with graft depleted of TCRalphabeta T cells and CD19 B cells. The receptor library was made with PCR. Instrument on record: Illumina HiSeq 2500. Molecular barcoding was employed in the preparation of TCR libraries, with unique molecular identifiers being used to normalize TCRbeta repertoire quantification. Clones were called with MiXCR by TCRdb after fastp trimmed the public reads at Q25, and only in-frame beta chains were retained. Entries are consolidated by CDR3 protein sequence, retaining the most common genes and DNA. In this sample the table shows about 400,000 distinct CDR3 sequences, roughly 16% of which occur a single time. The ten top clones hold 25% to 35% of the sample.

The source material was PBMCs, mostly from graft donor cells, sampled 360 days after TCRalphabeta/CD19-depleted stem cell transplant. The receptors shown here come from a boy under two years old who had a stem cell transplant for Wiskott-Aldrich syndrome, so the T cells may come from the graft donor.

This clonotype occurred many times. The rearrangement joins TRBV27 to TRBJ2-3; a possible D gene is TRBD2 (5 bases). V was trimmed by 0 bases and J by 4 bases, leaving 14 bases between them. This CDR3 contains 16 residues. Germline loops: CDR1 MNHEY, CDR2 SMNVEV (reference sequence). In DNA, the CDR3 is TGTGCCAGCAGTTTATCCGGGATTAGGTACCCAGATACGCAGTATTTT. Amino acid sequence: CASSLSGIRYPDTQYF.

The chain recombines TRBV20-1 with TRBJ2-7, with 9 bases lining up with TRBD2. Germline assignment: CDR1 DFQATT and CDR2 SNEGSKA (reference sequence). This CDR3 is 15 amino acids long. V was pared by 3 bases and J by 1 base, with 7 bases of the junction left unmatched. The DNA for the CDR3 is TGCAGTGCTAGTCGGATGGCGGGGGGGTCCTACGAGCAGTACTTC. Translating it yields CSASRMAGGSYEQYF.

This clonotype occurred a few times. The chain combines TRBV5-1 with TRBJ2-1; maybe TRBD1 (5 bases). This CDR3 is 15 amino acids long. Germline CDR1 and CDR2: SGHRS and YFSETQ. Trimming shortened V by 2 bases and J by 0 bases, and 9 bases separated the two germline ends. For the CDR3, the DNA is TGCGCCAGCAGCTTTTTAGGGGTCTCCTACAATGAGCAGTTCTTC. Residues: CASSFLGVSYNEQFF.

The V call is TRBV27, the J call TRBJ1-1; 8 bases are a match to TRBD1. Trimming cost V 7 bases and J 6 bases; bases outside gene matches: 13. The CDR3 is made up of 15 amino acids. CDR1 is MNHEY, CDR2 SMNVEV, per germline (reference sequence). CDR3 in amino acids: CASNPRRGRLAEAFF. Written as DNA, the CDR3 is TGTGCCAGCAATCCCCGCAGGGGGCGCTTGGCTGAAGCTTTCTTT.

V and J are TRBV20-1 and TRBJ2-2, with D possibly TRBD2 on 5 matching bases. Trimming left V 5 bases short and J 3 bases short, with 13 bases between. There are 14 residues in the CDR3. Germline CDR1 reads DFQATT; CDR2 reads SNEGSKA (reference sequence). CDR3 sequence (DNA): TGCAGTGCTGCCCGGAGGTGGGACACCGGGGAGCTGTTTTTT. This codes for CSAARRWDTGELFF.